This T cell receptor (beta chain) was captured by sequencing in a study of blood T cell repertoires in COVID-19. As for the study in general: Samples came from the United States, Italy and Spain, spanning acute and convalescent COVID-19.

The CDR3 sequence is 14 residues long. The V segment lost 3 bases and the J segment 4 bases; nucleotides outside the gene matches: 4. CDR1 and CDR2 from the germline V gene are SQVTM and ANQGSEA. TCRdb's copy holds only in-frame clones and misses some; the assay was immunoSEQ multiplex PCR. The data contain approximately 400,000 clones, 88% of them singletons. Living in under 30 US areas, the participants were between 18 and 89 years of age. Membership in each cohort depended on participant-reported clinical history. Cohort 3 recovery required two negative PCRs, clearance, or symptom resolution. Sample: PBMCs or T cells enriched from blood (not recorded which). The genes are TRBV29-1 and TRBJ1-2; 11 bases fit TRBD1. The receptor comes from a woman younger than 30 who had recovered from COVID-19. The CDR3, as DNA: TGCAGCGTTGACCGGACAGGGGGCGGCTATGGCTACACCTTC. Amino acids: CSVDRTGGGYGYTF.